The 27 T cell receptor beta chains below were found in one sample sequenced in a study of blood T cell repertoires in COVID-19. The assay was immunoSEQ multiplex PCR, and TCRdb's table has in-frame clones only and misses some. The sample records approximately 460,000 clones, 75% to 90% being singletons. Material: peripheral blood. Receptor source: a man between 18 and 35 years old with COVID-19, enrolled during active disease.

This clone occurred a few times. As DNA, the CDR3 is TGCGCCAGCAGCCAAAGTTTCTTTCGGACAGGGAAAATACATCAGCCCCAGCATTTT. Translated: CASSQSFFRTGKIHQPQHF. V usage is TRBV4-1 and J usage is TRBJ1-5; the match to TRBD1 covers 8 bases. Germline V lookup: CDR1 MGHRA, CDR2 YSYEKL. V lost 2 bases to trimming and J lost 5 bases; unmatched junction nucleotides: 17. The CDR3 runs 19 residues.

The chain recombines TRBV13 with TRBJ2-1, with D uncertain. CDR1 is PRHDT, CDR2 FYEKMQ, per germline (reference sequence). Trimming took off 0 bases at V and 4 bases at J, with 16 bases between the two ends. This CDR3 has 17 amino acids. The CDR3 DNA sequence: TGTGCCAGCAGCTTAGGACCCCTTAGGAGAAATTACAATGAGCAGTTCTTC. Protein product: CASSLGPLRRNYNEQFF.

This chain connects TRBV11-3 to TRBJ2-5, with 14 bases aligning to TRBD2. J gave up 5 bases and V 5 bases, and 10 bases lay outside the gene matches. The CDR3 is made up of 17 amino acids. Germline CDR1 is SGHNT and CDR2 is YENEEA. The CDR3 sequence: CASSPSGLAGVGETQYF. DNA for the CDR3: TGTGCCAGCAGCCCCTCGGGACTAGCGGGAGTAGGGGAGACCCAGTACTTC. The full variable domain, in which reference TRBV11-3 and TRBJ2-5 provide the parts outside the CDR3, is EAGVVQSPRYKIIEKKQPVAFWCNPISGHNTLYWYLQNLGQGPELLIRYENEEAVDDSQLPKDRFSAERLKGVDSTLKIQPAELGDSAVYLCASSPSGLAGVGETQYFGPGTRLLVL.

The V call is TRBV6-6, the J call TRBJ2-3; 9 bases match TRBD2. CDR1 is MNHNY and CDR2 is SVGAGI in the germline V gene (reference sequence). J was trimmed by 5 bases and V by 0 bases; bases with no gene match: 3. This CDR3 is built from 15 residues. This CDR3 is CASSYSGGGGDTQYF. CDR3 DNA sequence: TGTGCCAGCAGTTACTCCGGCGGGGGGGGAGATACGCAGTATTTT.

The V call is TRBV11-2, the J call TRBJ2-2, with TRBD1 identical over 8 bases. The ends lost 1 base at V and 2 bases at J; junction bases unmatched: 12. Per the germline V gene, CDR1 is SGHAT and CDR2 is FQNNGV. This CDR3 spans 19 amino acids. The CDR3 DNA reads TGTGCCAGCAGCTTAGGCGGGCAGGGGGCGGGGCCCAACACCGGGGAGCTGTTTTTT. Protein sequence: CASSLGGQGAGPNTGELFF.

This chain links TRBV14 with TRBJ2-7, with a tentative D call TRBD1 (6 bases). The CDR3 loop spans 15 amino acids. CDR1 is SGHDN, CDR2 FVKESK, per germline. Trimming stripped 2 bases from V and 0 bases from J, with 11 bases between. The chain's CDR3 is CASSQKGHSSYEQYF. Written as DNA, the CDR3 is TGTGCCAGCAGCCAAAAGGGACACAGCTCCTACGAGCAGTACTTC.

This clone was seen a handful of times. The chain links TRBV5-1 to TRBJ2-7; possible D gene TRBD2, 6 bases. Trimming took 2 bases from V and 0 from J, leaving 9 bases between them. Germline values: CDR1 SGHRS, CDR2 YFSETQ. The CDR3 has 14 amino acids. CDR3 sequence: CASSLTGSSYEQYF. The DNA for the CDR3 is TGCGCCAGCAGCTTAACCGGGAGCTCCTACGAGCAGTACTTC.

As to this clone: This CDR3 is also generated by other DNA sequences in the sample. The chain carries TRBV5-1 and TRBJ2-3; a possible D gene is TRBD2 (5 bases). This CDR3 region has 14 residues. Between the trimmed V and J ends, which lost 0 bases and 1 base, there was a span of 6 bases. Germline CDR1 and CDR2: SGHRS and YFSETQ. CDR3 DNA sequence: TGCGCCAGCAGCTTGGGAGGGCGCACAGATACGCAGTATTTT. This translates into CASSLGGRTDTQYF.

This clone was picked up one time. This chain connects TRBV5-1 to TRBJ1-4; 11 bases match TRBD1. The germline gives CDR1 SGHRS, CDR2 YFSETQ. V shed 7 bases, J shed 2 bases, and the junction held 4 bases outside the gene matches. This CDR3 has 15 amino acids. As DNA, the CDR3 is TGCGCCAGCTCCGGACAGGGGGCGACTAATGAAAAACTGTTTTTT. This codes for CASSGQGATNEKLFF.

As to this clone: One end of the junction is discordant with germline, which a read error may explain. V gene TRBV7-7 combines with J gene TRBJ2-7, with D possibly being TRBD2 (7 bases). This CDR3 comprises 15 residues. Germline V lookup: CDR1 SSHAT, CDR2 FNYEAQ (reference sequence). The CDR3 bases are TGTGCTAGCAGCTTAGGGGAGGGGGACCACTACGAGCAGTACTTC. Amino acids: CASSLGEGDHYEQYF.

On this clone itself: The sample has other DNA sequences that encode this CDR3 too. The V call is TRBV5-4, the J call TRBJ2-7; D gene uncertain. Germline V gives CDR1 SGHNT, CDR2 YYREEE (reference sequence). The V and J ends lost 1 base and 4 bases respectively, with 6 bases between them. The CDR3 is made up of 12 amino acids. CDR3 sequence: CASSLYSYEQYF. In DNA, the CDR3 is TGTGCCAGCAGCTTGTACAGTTACGAGCAGTACTTC.

On this clone: Other DNA sequences from this sample encode an identical CDR3 as well. The chain couples TRBV5-4 to TRBJ1-2; maybe TRBD1 (6 bases). The germline CDR1 and CDR2 sequences are SGHNT and YYREEE (reference sequence). This CDR3 is 13 amino acids long. V lost 0 bases, J lost 7 bases, and 10 bases lay in between. The CDR3 loop reads CASSLDRVGGYTF. The CDR3 DNA reads TGTGCCAGCAGCTTGGACAGGGTGGGTGGCTACACCTTC.

The chain joins TRBV6-6 to TRBJ2-1; TRBD1 matches at 7 bases. The V gene's germline CDR1 is MNHNY and CDR2 SVGAGI (reference sequence). Unmatched junction bases numbered 12, after V lost 2 bases and J lost 8 bases. The CDR3 is made up of 16 amino acids. DNA for the CDR3: TGTGCCAGCAGTTACCATAGACAGGGTCCGAAGGATGAGCAGTTCTTC. This encodes CASSYHRQGPKDEQFF.

The gene calls are TRBV5-1 and TRBJ1-2; no clear D. Germline CDR1 SGHRS, CDR2 YFSETQ. Deletions cut 0 bases from V and 8 bases from J, with 11 bases between. The CDR3 covers 13 residues. CDR3 in amino acids: CASSLDRGKGYTF. Here the CDR3 DNA reads TGCGCCAGCAGCTTGGACCGAGGGAAGGGCTACACCTTC.

This rearrangement joins TRBV11-2 to TRBJ2-7, with 9 bases that match TRBD1. This CDR3 contains 14 residues. Germline CDR1 SGHAT, CDR2 FQNNGV. The J segment lost 6 bases and the V segment lost 6 bases, leaving 9 bases of the junction unmatched. The CDR3 loop is CASSSGTGIGEQYF. CDR3 nucleotides: TGTGCCAGCAGTTCTGGGACAGGGATAGGCGAGCAGTACTTC.

The rearrangement joins TRBV19 to TRBJ1-1, with D perhaps matching TRBD1 (6 bases). Germline CDR1 LNHDA, CDR2 SQIVND (reference sequence). The V end lost 10 bases, the J end lost 1 base, and 19 bases lay between the germline ends. The CDR3 covers 15 residues. This CDR3 is CATEGEGLRNTEAFF. CDR3 nucleotide sequence: TGTGCCACCGAGGGGGAGGGGCTGAGGAACACTGAAGCTTTCTTT. The full variable domain, rest sourced from reference TRBV19 and TRBJ1-1, is DGGITQSPKYLFRKEGQNVTLSCEQNLNHDAMYWYRQDPGQGLRLIYYSQIVNDFQKGDIAEGYSVSREKKESFPLTVTSAQKNPTAFYLCATEGEGLRNTEAFFGQGTRLTVV.

CDR3 sequence reads: CASSQPGFQPQHF. For the CDR3, the DNA is TGTGCCAGCAGTCAGCCAGGGTTTCAGCCCCAGCATTTT. The rearrangement joins TRBV3-1 (or the pseudogene TRBV3-2) to TRBJ1-5, with D maybe TRBD1 (5 bases). CDR1 LGHDT and CDR2 YNNKEL come from the germline V gene (reference sequence). The CDR3 covers 13 residues. V was trimmed by 6 bases and J by 6 bases, leaving 12 bases between them.

This clone was picked up one time. The chain is built from TRBV7-9 and TRBJ2-1; 7 bases fit TRBD1. The CDR3 is 11 residues long. Germline V gene lookup returns CDR1 SEHNR and CDR2 FQNEAQ (reference sequence). The ends lost 4 bases at V and 15 bases at J; junction bases unmatched: 6. CDR3 in amino acids: CASSYTGVGFF. The CDR3 region has the DNA TGTGCCAGCAGCTATACAGGGGTGGGGTTCTTC.

V gene TRBV2 combines with J gene TRBJ2-7; D is perhaps TRBD1 (6 bases). This CDR3 is built from 14 residues. The V gene's germline CDR1 is SNHLY and CDR2 FYNNEI. With 6 bases removed from V and 5 bases from J, the gap between germline ends came to 17 bases. The CDR3 DNA reads TGTGCCAGCAGCGGACAGAGGCCTGGGCACGAGCAGTACTTC. Encoded protein: CASSGQRPGHEQYF. Filled out from reference TRBV2 and TRBJ2-7, the complete variable domain reads EPEVTQTPSHQVTQMGQEVILRCVPISNHLYFYWYRQILGQKVEFLVSFYNNEISEKSEIFDDQFSVERPDGSNFTLKIRSTKLEDSAMYFCASSGQRPGHEQYFGPGTRLTVT.

The chain has TRBV6-5 and TRBJ2-2; no clear D gene. V gave up 6 bases and J gave up 5 bases, with 10 bases separating them. The germline gives CDR1 MNHEY, CDR2 SVGAGI. The CDR3 loop spans 13 amino acids. The CDR3 nucleotides are TGTGCCAGCAGGTTTCAGTTAACCGGGGAGCTGTTTTTT. It specifies CASRFQLTGELFF.

This clone showed up just a few times. The chain employs TRBV11-3 and TRBJ2-1; the match to TRBD2 covers 12 bases. This CDR3 region has 19 residues. The ends lost 2 bases at V and 1 base at J; junction bases unmatched: 9. The germline V gene encodes CDR1 SGHNT and CDR2 YENEEA. The CDR3 DNA reads as TGTGCCAGCAGCTTAAGGAGACTAGCGGGAGAGGGGTCCTACAATGAGCAGTTCTTC. Translation gives CASSLRRLAGEGSYNEQFF. The full variable domain, in which reference TRBV11-3 and TRBJ2-1 provide the parts outside the CDR3, is EAGVVQSPRYKIIEKKQPVAFWCNPISGHNTLYWYLQNLGQGPELLIRYENEEAVDDSQLPKDRFSAERLKGVDSTLKIQPAELGDSAVYLCASSLRRLAGEGSYNEQFFGPGTRLTVL.

The CDR3 DNA reads TGTGCCAGCGTAAGGAGACTAGGAGTCTACGAGCAGTACTTC. Amino acid sequence: CASVRRLGVYEQYF. This rearrangement joins TRBV2 to TRBJ2-7; a weak D match, TRBD2 (6 bases). There are 14 residues in the CDR3. Between the trimmed V and J ends, which lost 8 bases and 3 bases, there was a span of 17 bases. The germline V gene has CDR1 SNHLY and CDR2 FYNNEI.

V is TRBV30 and J is TRBJ2-3; TRBD1 agrees at 7 bases. V lost 0 bases, J lost 4 bases, and 1 base stayed unmatched. The V gene's germline CDR1 is GTSNPN and CDR2 SVGIG (reference sequence). This CDR3 is 13 amino acids long. The chain's CDR3 is CAWSVGQADTQYF. CDR3 in DNA: TGTGCCTGGAGTGTCGGACAGGCAGATACGCAGTATTTT.

The rearrangement joins TRBV6-5 to TRBJ1-5; D is unclear. V was trimmed by 10 bases and J by 6 bases, leaving 19 bases between them. This CDR3 spans 14 amino acids. Germline V lookup: CDR1 MNHEY, CDR2 SVGAGI. This CDR3 is CAISPTQSGQPQHF. DNA for the CDR3: TGTGCCATCTCCCCCACTCAATCGGGTCAGCCCCAGCATTTT.

The rearrangement joins TRBV19 to TRBJ1-1; D remains ambiguous. Germline V gene data show CDR1 as LNHDA and CDR2 as SQIVND (reference sequence). The CDR3 spans 15 residues. Trimming stripped 5 bases from V and 9 bases from J, with 22 bases between. This CDR3 is CASSPPAGAVSQAFF. The CDR3 DNA follows: TGTGCCAGTAGTCCCCCCGCAGGTGCCGTTAGTCAAGCTTTCTTT.

The V call is TRBV11-2, the J call TRBJ2-3; 7 positions agree with TRBD2. CDR1 and CDR2 from the germline V gene are SGHAT and FQNNGV. Trimming took 6 bases from V and 6 from J; bases not matched to a gene: 15. The CDR3 contains 16 residues. The CDR3 region is CASSRLGGRAADTQYF. The CDR3 DNA sequence: TGTGCCAGCAGTCGCCTGGGTGGGAGGGCCGCTGATACGCAGTATTTT.

This chain links TRBV5-1 with TRBJ1-4; TRBD1 agrees at 7 bases. In germline, CDR1 is SGHRS, CDR2 YFSETQ. V was pared by 4 bases and J by 1 base, with 4 bases of the junction left unmatched. The CDR3 extends over 15 amino acids. The CDR3 DNA sequence: TGCGCCAGCAGCCTTAACAGGGGAACTAATGAAAAACTGTTTTTT. This translates into CASSLNRGTNEKLFF.